The rows below give T cell receptor beta chains drawn from one sample of a study of shared clonotypes between healthy human individuals. Only in-frame clones appear in the TCRdb table, and some are missing; sequencing was by immunoSEQ multiplex PCR. Counted here are 2 million to 2.5 million clones, 85% to 95% occurring once; the ten biggest clones make up 0.37%. The source material was naive CD4+ T cells from PBMCs. These receptors came from a man aged 18-30 years in good health. Some clones in this sample may be carry-over from other donors' samples. Both conserved end residues are part of each CDR3. D genes are given only for firm matches. Not every row has a clone size; where given, it reads once, few, many or a size class.

d_gene | abundance | j_gene | v_gene | CDR3nt | CDR3aa
NA | NA | TRBJ1-1 | TRBV19 | TGTGCCAGTAGTCAGGGAGACAGGAACACTGAAGCTTTCTTT | CASSQGDRNTEAFF
TRBD2 | NA | TRBJ2-1 | TRBV5-1 | TGCGCCAGCAGCTTGGCAATAGCGGGATCCGTTTACAATGAGCAGTTCTTC | CASSLAIAGSVYNEQFF
NA | NA | TRBJ1-2 | TRBV2 | TGTGCCAGCAGTGATGACAGCTCCTATGGCTACACCTTC | CASSDDSSYGYTF
NA | NA | TRBJ1-3 | TRBV9 | TGTGCCAGCAGCGCCCTTGGCCCCGGGGACACCATATATTTT | CASSALGPGDTIYF
TRBD1 | NA | TRBJ2-2 | TRBV10-3 | TGTGCCAACCAGGACAGGGGACAGACCGGGGAGCTGTTTTTT | CANQDRGQTGELFF
NA | NA | TRBJ2-1 | TRBV6-5 | TGTGCCAGCAGAAGGGACACCTACAATGAGCAGTTCTTC | CASRRDTYNEQFF
NA | once | TRBJ1-1 | TRBV19 | TGTGCCAGTAGCTACCTCGGGAGGCAGAACACTGAAGCTTTCTTT | CASSYLGRQNTEAFF
NA | NA | TRBJ1-1 | TRBV9 | TGTGCCAGCAGCGTTTCCGCCCGAAACACTGAAGCTTTCTTT | CASSVSARNTEAFF
TRBD2 | NA | TRBJ2-1 | TRBV18 | TGTGCCAGCTCATTTAGCGGGAATGAGCAGTTCTTC | CASSFSGNEQFF
NA | NA | TRBJ2-7 | TRBV27 | TGTGCCAGCAGTTTAAAGGCAGGGGATAACTACGAGCAGTACTTC | CASSLKAGDNYEQYF
NA | NA | TRBJ2-3 | TRBV7-9 | TGTGCCAGCAGCCCCGGCACAGATACGCAGTATTTT | CASSPGTDTQYF
NA | NA | TRBJ1-1 | TRBV5-6 | TGTGCCAGCAGCTTGCGTCAGCTTTTGAACACTGAAGCTTTCTTT | CASSLRQLLNTEAFF
TRBD1 | NA | TRBJ1-6 | TRBV30 | TGTGCCTGGAGTGGGGACAGGGGGTTTTTTGATTCACCCCTCCACTTT | CAWSGDRGFFDSPLHF
TRBD1 | few | TRBJ2-1 | TRBV6-4 | TGTGCCAGCAGCCGACAGGGTGGTGGCAATGAGCAGTTCTTC | CASSRQGGGNEQFF
NA | NA | TRBJ2-7 | TRBV7-2 | TGTGCCAGCAGAAGATTCGGAGTTATGGACAGCTTTTTTTCCTACGAGCAGTACTTC | CASRRFGVMDSFFSYEQYF
NA | NA | TRBJ1-2 | TRBV5-5 | TGTGCCAGCTTCTCAGTGGGCGGGCCCGATGGCTACACCTTC | CASFSVGGPDGYTF
TRBD2 | NA | TRBJ2-2 | TRBV10-2 | TGCGCCAGCAGTGAACCGGGACTAGGAATCGGGGAGCTGTTTTTT | CASSEPGLGIGELFF
NA | NA | TRBJ2-5 | TRBV6-1 | TGTGCCAGCAGTGAAGGACTAGTCCAAGAGACCCAGTACTTC | CASSEGLVQETQYF
NA | NA | TRBJ2-2 | TRBV5-4 | TGTGCCAGCAGCTTCATGGCCACCGGGGAGCTGTTTTTT | CASSFMATGELFF
NA | NA | TRBJ2-3 | TRBV7-2 | TGTGCCAGCAGCCCCCGTTGGAGCGGCACAGATACGCAGTATTTT | CASSPRWSGTDTQYF
TRBD1 | NA | TRBJ1-4 | TRBV18 | TGTGCCAGCTCAGACCAGGGGGGTTACCCGCCGACTAATGAAAAACTGTTTTTT | CASSDQGGYPPTNEKLFF
NA | NA | TRBJ2-5 | TRBV29-1 | TGCAGCGTGAGCGTGAACTCGGCCCAAGAGACCCAGTACTTC | CSVSVNSAQETQYF
TRBD1 | NA | TRBJ1-1 | TRBV28 | TGTGCCAGCAGGTCCCAACAGGGGGCGGGGACTGAAGCTTTCTTT | CASRSQQGAGTEAFF
NA | NA | TRBJ1-1 | TRBV19 | TGTGCCAGTAGTATCCGACGAAACACTGAAGCTTTCTTT | CASSIRRNTEAFF
TRBD1 | NA | TRBJ2-2 | TRBV7-3 | TGTGCCAGCAGTTCCGGACAGGGGGAGGCCGGGGAGCTGTTTTTT | CASSSGQGEAGELFF
TRBD1 | NA | TRBJ1-1 | TRBV7-2 | TGTGCCAGCAGCTTACCCGGACAGGGGAGGATCACTGAAGCTTTCTTT | CASSLPGQGRITEAFF
TRBD1 | NA | TRBJ2-5 | TRBV28 | TGTGCCAGCAACGACAGGGGACGTGGGGAGACCCAGTACTTC | CASNDRGRGETQYF
TRBD1 | NA | TRBJ2-3 | TRBV10-3 | TGTGCCATCAGGATCAGGGGGCGTCCAGATACGCAGTATTTT | CAIRIRGRPDTQYF
TRBD2 | NA | TRBJ2-7 | TRBV4-2 | TGTGCCAGCAGCCAAGCGACTAGCGGGAGTGGCGTCTACGAGCAGTACTTC | CASSQATSGSGVYEQYF
NA | NA | TRBJ2-3 | TRBV5-1 | TGCGCCAGCAGCTTGGTGCCCAGCACAGATACGCAGTATTTT | CASSLVPSTDTQYF
TRBD1 | NA | TRBJ2-7 | TRBV5-1 | TGCGCCAGCAGCTTGCTGGGACAGGGACCCTACGAGCAGTACTTC | CASSLLGQGPYEQYF
NA | NA | TRBJ2-7 | TRBV6-1 | TGTGCCACCCACCTCCACCCGGGGGCGGGTTACGAGCAGTACTTC | CATHLHPGAGYEQYF
TRBD2 | NA | TRBJ2-3 | TRBV5-1 | TGCGCCAGCAGGCACGGACTAGCGGGACTCACAGATACGCAGTATTTT | CASRHGLAGLTDTQYF
TRBD2 | NA | TRBJ2-7 | TRBV5-1 | TGCGCCAGCAGCTTGGACCCTAGCGGGAGGAGCTACGAGCAGTACTTC | CASSLDPSGRSYEQYF
NA | NA | TRBJ1-1 | TRBV7-9 | TGTGCCAGCAGCTTAGTAATATCTCGGCAGCTGAACACTGAAGCTTTCTTT | CASSLVISRQLNTEAFF
NA | NA | TRBJ1-2 | TRBV18 | TGTGCCAGCTCACCACTGGTCTCGGAGGACAATCATGGCTACACCTTC | CASSPLVSEDNHGYTF
TRBD1 | NA | TRBJ1-2 | TRBV28 | TGTGCCAGCAGCCGCGGGACAGGAAGAAGCTATGGCTACACCTTC | CASSRGTGRSYGYTF
TRBD1 | NA | TRBJ2-7 | TRBV10-3 | TGTGCCATCAGTCCTACAGGGGCGGGGCAGTACTTC | CAISPTGAGQYF
TRBD2 | NA | TRBJ2-2 | TRBV4-3 | TGCGCCAGCAGCCAAGAGTTCGCGGGAGGGCCATGGGACACCGGGGAGCTGTTTTTT | CASSQEFAGGPWDTGELFF
NA | NA | TRBJ2-7 | TRBV5-4 | TGTGCCAGCAGCAACTACTCTGACTACGAGCAGTACTTC | CASSNYSDYEQYF
NA | NA | TRBJ2-1 | TRBV5-1 | TGCGCCAGCAGCTCGACAGTAGGGTCCGGTGAGCAGTTCTTC | CASSSTVGSGEQFF
TRBD2 | NA | TRBJ2-1 | TRBV30 | TGTGCCTGGAGTACACTAGCGGGAGAGAATGAGCAGTTCTTC | CAWSTLAGENEQFF
NA | NA | TRBJ1-3 | TRBV2 | TGTGCCAGCAGTGATCGGGGTAACACCATATATTTT | CASSDRGNTIYF
NA | few | TRBJ1-1 | TRBV7-9 | TGTGCCAGCAGCTTAGTTCCGGGTAGCACTGAAGCTTTCTTT | CASSLVPGSTEAFF
NA | NA | TRBJ2-6 | TRBV19 | TGTGCCACCAAGGACAGATCTGGGGCCAACGTCCTGACTTTC | CATKDRSGANVLTF
NA | NA | TRBJ1-4 | TRBV28 | TGTGCCAGCAGAATGGGGGGGACAACTAATGAAAAACTGTTTTTT | CASRMGGTTNEKLFF
TRBD2 | NA | TRBJ2-5 | TRBV2 | TGTGCCAGCAGTTATAGCGGGAACCAAGAGACCCAGTACTTC | CASSYSGNQETQYF
NA | NA | TRBJ2-5 | TRBV18 | TGTGCCAGCTCACCGGAACAAGAGACCCAGTACTTC | CASSPEQETQYF
NA | NA | TRBJ2-3 | TRBV28 | TGTGCCCTTGAGGGGAGCCGATCAGATACGCAGTATTTT | CALEGSRSDTQYF
NA | NA | TRBJ2-5 | TRBV2 | TGTGCCAGCAGGGTCGGAGAGACCCAGTACTTC | CASRVGETQYF
NA | NA | TRBJ2-6 | TRBV5-1 | TGCGCCAGCAGCGGAGATCTCTCTGGGGCCAACGTCCTGACTTTC | CASSGDLSGANVLTF
NA | few | TRBJ2-5 | TRBV5-6 | TGTGCCAGCAGCCCTTCGACAGGCGGGGAGACCCAGTACTTC | CASSPSTGGETQYF
TRBD1 | NA | TRBJ1-5 | TRBV30 | TGTGCCTGGAGCCTTACAGGGGTCCAGCCCCAGCATTTT | CAWSLTGVQPQHF